The sequence of this T cell receptor beta chain was determined in a study of blood T cell repertoires in COVID-19. The wider study: Sites across the United States, Italy and Spain contributed samples from acute and convalescent COVID-19. Nucleic acid was either cDNA or gDNA, and it came from T cells, B-cell-depleted T cells, or PBMCs.

Under the authors' procedure: Researchers report that nucleated cell counts were estimated from reference gene primer amplification. Repertoires were generated with immunoSEQ multiplex PCR, while TCRdb's copy carries only in-frame clones and drops some. V, J and clone size are taken as reported in that table, and D and trimming were inferred from the DNA itself. The sample lists about 180,000 clones; 86% were seen once. Germline V gives CDR1 SEHNR, CDR2 FQNEAQ (reference sequence). CDR3 length equals 15 residues. V was cut by 4 bases and J by 0 bases, with 13 bases left in between. J is TRBJ2-7 and V is TRBV7-9; TRBD1 is a possible D gene (6 bases). Sequences were obtained from peripheral blood. The source of this sequence is a man aged 45-60 years with active or convalescent COVID-19. DNA for the CDR3: TGTGCCAGCAGCTCGTCCGGGACACCCTCCTACGAGCAGTACTTC. It encodes CASSSSGTPSYEQYF. Looking up the rest from reference TRBV7-9 and TRBJ2-7 gives the full variable domain: DTGVSQNPRHKITKRGQNVTFRCDPISEHNRLYWYRQTLGQGPEFLTYFQNEAQLEKSRLLSDRFSAERPKGSFSTLEIQRTEQGDSAMYLCASSSSGTPSYEQYFGPGTRLTVT.